These 9 T cell receptor beta chains were all obtained from the same sample, sequenced in a study of blood T cell repertoires in COVID-19. Generated by immunoSEQ multiplex PCR, the TCRdb table keeps only in-frame clones and is missing some. The sample has about 170,000 clones, under 85% seen once; the top ten hold approximately 1.1%. The sequencing input was peripheral blood. The receptors come from a man aged 55 to 70 who had recovered from COVID-19.

CDR3 sequence: CASSSGAGGYTEAFF. CDR3 coding DNA: TGTGCCAGCAGCTCAGGAGCGGGGGGGTACACTGAAGCTTTCTTT. The chain is built from TRBV5-5 and TRBJ1-1, with D tentatively TRBD1 (5 bases). V was pared by 3 bases and J by 3 bases, with 15 bases between. The CDR3 is 15 residues long. CDR1 is SGHKS, CDR2 YYEKEE, per germline (reference sequence).

The V call is TRBV15, the J call TRBJ2-3; D might be TRBD2 (6 bases). Trimming stripped 8 bases from V and 3 bases from J, with 12 bases between. CDR1 is LNHNV, CDR2 YYDKDF, per germline (reference sequence). This CDR3 region has 13 residues. The CDR3 sequence: CATAEGSTDTQYF. The CDR3 DNA reads TGTGCCACCGCGGAGGGATCGACAGATACGCAGTATTTT.

This sequence joins TRBV10-3 and TRBJ2-2; D possibly corresponds to TRBD2 (6 bases). The V gene's germline CDR1 is ENHRY and CDR2 SYGVKD. The CDR3 runs to 16 residues. Deletions cut 0 bases from V and 5 bases from J, with 13 bases between. The CDR3 here is CAISESRGPQTGELFF. For the CDR3, the DNA is TGTGCCATCAGTGAGTCGCGGGGTCCCCAGACCGGGGAGCTGTTTTTT.

This clone was counted between two and nine times. V usage is TRBV3-1 (or the pseudogene TRBV3-2) and J usage is TRBJ1-2, with 8 bases matching TRBD1. The CDR3 is 15 residues long. V shed 0 bases, J shed 8 bases, and the junction held 8 bases outside the gene matches. Germline CDR1 reads LGHDT; CDR2 reads YNNKEL (reference sequence). CDR3 region: CASSQDGTGGRGYTF. For the CDR3, the DNA is TGTGCCAGCAGCCAAGATGGGACAGGTGGTCGAGGCTACACCTTC.

The rearrangement links TRBV2 to TRBJ1-3; no clear D gene. Germline lookup yields CDR1 SNHLY and CDR2 FYNNEI. This CDR3 comprises 14 residues. Trimming removed 6 bases from V and 0 bases from J, with 9 bases in between. This CDR3 reads CASRGGHSGNTIYF. CDR3 nucleotides: TGTGCCAGCAGAGGCGGGCACTCTGGAAACACCATATATTTT.

This clone has only one observation. This chain connects TRBV18 to TRBJ1-4; no firm D call. The ends were cut back, 2 bases at V and 2 bases at J, with 9 bases in the middle. CDR3 size: 15 residues. The germline CDR1 and CDR2 sequences are KGHSH and LQKENI. CDR3 in DNA: TGTGCCAGCTCACCAGCGGGTCGGACTAATGAAAAACTGTTTTTT. It yields the protein CASSPAGRTNEKLFF.

This clone was seen a single time. The V and J genes are TRBV5-5 and TRBJ1-4; TRBD1 agrees at 7 bases. This CDR3 has 17 amino acids. The trim removed 0 bases at V and 0 bases at J, leaving 5 bases unmatched. Per germline, CDR1 SGHKS and CDR2 YYEKEE (reference sequence). The CDR3 loop reads CASSLVTGASTNEKLFF. CDR3 coding DNA: TGTGCCAGCAGCTTGGTTACAGGGGCATCAACTAATGAAAAACTGTTTTTT.

The chain joins TRBV6-2 or TRBV6-3 to TRBJ2-3, with D perhaps TRBD2 (6 bases). Germline CDR1 MNHEY, CDR2 SVGEGT. CDR3 size: 17 residues. The V end lost 2 bases, the J end lost 2 bases, and 17 bases lay between the germline ends. For the CDR3, the DNA is TGTGCCAGCAGTTACCCCCCTAGCGCCGTTGACACAGATACGCAGTATTTT. This translates into CASSYPPSAVDTDTQYF.

The chain uses TRBV6-5 and TRBJ1-1; 8 positions match TRBD1. CDR1 and CDR2 from the germline V gene are MNHEY and SVGAGI. V trimming: 6 bases; J trimming: 1 base; junction bases outside the gene matches: 4. The CDR3 spans 14 residues. The CDR3 spells CASRPQGENTEAFF. In DNA, the CDR3 is TGTGCCAGCAGACCACAGGGGGAGAACACTGAAGCTTTCTTT.